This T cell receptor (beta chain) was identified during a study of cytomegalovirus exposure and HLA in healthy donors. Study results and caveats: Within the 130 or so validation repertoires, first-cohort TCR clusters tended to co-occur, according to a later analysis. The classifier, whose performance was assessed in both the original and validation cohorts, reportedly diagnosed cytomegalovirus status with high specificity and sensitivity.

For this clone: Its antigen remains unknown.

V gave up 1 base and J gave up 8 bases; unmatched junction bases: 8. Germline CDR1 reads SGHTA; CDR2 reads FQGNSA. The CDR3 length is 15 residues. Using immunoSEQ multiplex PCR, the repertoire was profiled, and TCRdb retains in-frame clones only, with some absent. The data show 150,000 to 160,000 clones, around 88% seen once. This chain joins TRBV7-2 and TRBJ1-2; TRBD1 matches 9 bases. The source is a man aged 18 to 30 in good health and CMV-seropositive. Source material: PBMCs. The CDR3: CASSLGYRGRVGYTF. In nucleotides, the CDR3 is TGTGCCAGCAGCTTAGGGTACAGGGGGCGAGTGGGCTACACCTTC. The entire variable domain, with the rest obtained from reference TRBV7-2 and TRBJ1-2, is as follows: GAGVSQSPSNKVTEKGKDVELRCDPISGHTALYWYRQSLGQGLEFLIYFQGNSAPDKSGLPSDRFSAERTGGSVSTLTIQRTQQEDSAVYLCASSLGYRGRVGYTFGSGTRLTVV.